These 19 T cell receptor beta chains share one sample of origin, sequenced in a study of response to subunit inactivated influenza vaccine (dated by TCRdb to 2016 to 2019). The sample's time point, from its label and the paper: approximately 47 days after influenza vaccine administration. The protocol used for the library was RT-PCR. The data were produced on an Illumina HiSeq 2500. The raw public data were reprocessed by TCRdb itself: fastp quality trimming at Q25, MiXCR clonotype calling, in-frame beta chains only. Identical CDR3 protein sequences are pooled into one entry, listed with their most common genes and DNA. For this sample the table gives about 480,000 distinct CDR3 sequences, of which approximately 10% were detected only once. Of the sample, about 12% falls within the top ten clones. This sample comprised PBMCs from blood, obtained about 40 days after vaccination. These receptors came from a middle-aged man who received an inactivated influenza vaccine. Donor details come from another sample of the same person, matched by shared clones.

This clonotype was counted only a few times. The rearrangement links TRBV7-2 to TRBJ2-5, with TRBD2 matching 7 bases. The CDR3 runs to 14 residues. Germline V gene sequence: CDR1 SGHTA, CDR2 FQGNSA. V lost 5 bases to trimming and J lost 5 bases; unmatched junction nucleotides: 8. The CDR3 here is CASSPWEGRETQYF. CDR3 sequence (DNA): TGTGCCAGCAGCCCTTGGGAGGGGAGGGAGACCCAGTACTTC.

This clonotype was detected many times. V and J are TRBV7-8 and TRBJ2-2; TRBD1 is a possible D gene (5 bases). The CDR3 has 15 residues. V gave up 1 base and J gave up 1 base, with 7 bases separating them. In germline, CDR1 is SGHVS, CDR2 FQNEAQ. This CDR3 reads CASSLGQLNTGELFF. In DNA form, the CDR3 reads TGTGCCAGCAGCTTAGGACAGTTGAACACCGGGGAGCTGTTTTTT.

The gene calls are TRBV12-3 or TRBV12-4 and TRBJ2-5; D is undetermined. Trimming shortened V by 5 bases and J by 2 bases, and 18 bases separated the two germline ends. This CDR3 region has 16 residues. CDR3 region: CASSPLLGKPQETQYF. DNA for the CDR3: TGTGCCAGCAGTCCCCTTTTAGGGAAACCTCAAGAGACCCAGTACTTC.

The chain combines TRBV11-2 with TRBJ2-2; no definite D call. The CDR3 runs to 12 residues. V was clipped by 8 bases and J by 1 base, with 5 bases between them. Germline CDR1 SGHAT, CDR2 FQNNGV. CDR3 nucleotide sequence: TGTGCCAGCCCAGGGAACACCGGGGAGCTGTTTTTT. Encoded protein: CASPGNTGELFF. The whole variable domain, filled in from reference TRBV11-2 and TRBJ2-2, reads EAGVAQSPRYKIIEKRQSVAFWCNPISGHATLYWYQQILGQGPKLLIQFQNNGVVDDSQLPKDRFSAERLKGVDSTLKIQPAKLEDSAVYLCASPGNTGELFFGEGSRLTVL.

This clonotype turned up a few times. The chain has TRBV5-1 and TRBJ1-6, with a weak D call TRBD1 (5 bases). CDR3 size: 15 residues. V lost 4 bases and J 6 bases, leaving 14 bases between the germline ends. Germline V gene sequence: CDR1 SGHRS, CDR2 YFSETQ. CDR3 in amino acids: CASSVQEVVNSPLHF. The CDR3 DNA reads TGCGCCAGCAGCGTACAGGAGGTCGTTAATTCACCCCTCCACTTT.

V is TRBV5-4 and J is TRBJ2-2, with D possibly TRBD1 on 6 matching bases. Germline loops: CDR1 SGHNT, CDR2 YYREEE (reference sequence). The V end lost 5 bases, the J end lost 3 bases, and 14 bases lay between the germline ends. The CDR3 has 15 residues. The chain's CDR3 is CASSDQDRYTGELFF. DNA for the CDR3: TGTGCCAGCAGTGACCAGGACAGATACACCGGGGAGCTGTTTTTT. Together with reference TRBV5-4 and TRBJ2-2, the CDR3 gives the full variable domain: ETGVTQSPTHLIKTRGQQVTLRCSSQSGHNTVSWYQQALGQGPQFIFQYYREEENGRGNFPPRFSGLQFPNYSSELNVNALELDDSALYLCASSDQDRYTGELFFGEGSRLTVL.

This rearrangement joins TRBV7-2 to TRBJ2-1, with a tentative D call TRBD1 (6 bases). CDR1 and CDR2 from the germline V gene are SGHTA and FQGNSA. The CDR3 length is 15 residues. V lost 0 bases and J 3 bases, leaving 9 bases between the germline ends. In DNA form, the CDR3 reads TGTGCCAGCAGCTTAGCGGCAGGGGACTACAATGAGCAGTTCTTC. Translating gives CASSLAAGDYNEQFF.

V gene TRBV7-9 combines with J gene TRBJ1-1; D might be TRBD1 (6 bases). The CDR3 loop spans 11 amino acids. Trimming took 5 bases from V and 8 from J, leaving 9 bases between them. Germline assignment: CDR1 SEHNR and CDR2 FQNEAQ (reference sequence). The CDR3 loop reads CASSRDREAFF. In nucleotides, the CDR3 is TGTGCCAGCAGCCGAGACAGGGAAGCTTTCTTT.

This clonotype was seen a handful of times. Written as DNA, the CDR3 is TGTGCCTTTCGGGGGGACCTGAACACTGAAGCTTTCTTT. Translated, it gives CAFRGDLNTEAFF. The chain links TRBV10-3 to TRBJ1-1; D is perhaps TRBD1 (5 bases). Germline loops: CDR1 ENHRY, CDR2 SYGVKD. This CDR3 is 13 amino acids long. V was shortened by 11 bases and J by 0 bases, with 13 bases between the two germline ends.

This clonotype has just a few counts. V and J are TRBV30 and TRBJ1-6; TRBD1 matches at 10 bases. V trimming: 3 bases; J trimming: 9 bases; junction bases outside the gene matches: 8. The CDR3 has 15 amino acids. Germline V CDR1 and CDR2: GTSNPN, SVGIG (reference sequence). The CDR3 nucleotides are TGTGCCTGGAGCCGCGGGACAGGGGTTGTTTCACCCCTCCACTTT. Translated, it gives CAWSRGTGVVSPLHF.

This clonotype has more than one count but fewer than ten. The chain carries TRBV20-1 and TRBJ2-2; no clear D gene. Trimming pared 2 bases from V and 5 bases from J, leaving 9 bases between. This CDR3 is built from 13 residues. Germline CDR1 is DFQATT and CDR2 is SNEGSKA (reference sequence). Here the CDR3 DNA reads TGCAGTGCTAGAAATGCGGATACCGGGGAGCTGTTTTTT. As protein: CSARNADTGELFF.

This clonotype was counted at least ten times. The chain recombines TRBV12-3 or TRBV12-4 with TRBJ2-1; 8 bases align to TRBD2. With V trimmed by 5 bases and J by 8 bases, 8 bases remained unmatched. This CDR3 is built from 14 residues. As DNA, the CDR3 is TGTGCCAGCAGTCCTACCAGCGGGGGCGATGAGCAGTTCTTC. As protein: CASSPTSGGDEQFF.

A remark on this clonotype: With a much larger clone just one base away, this may be a read error. Since no conserved phenylalanine or tryptophan closes the CDR3, a read error is the likely cause. V gene TRBV12-3 or TRBV12-4 combines with J gene TRBJ1-2; TRBD1 aligns across 7 bases. This CDR3 has 16 amino acids. The V gene end was trimmed by 5 bases and the J gene end by 2 bases; junction bases not matched to a gene: 11. The CDR3 DNA reads as TGTGCCAGCAGTCCGATACGGACAGGACAAAACTATGGCTACACCATC. Translating it yields CASSPIRTGQNYGYTI.

This clonotype has only a few counts. This sequence joins TRBV20-1 and TRBJ2-7; 9 positions match TRBD2. The germline CDR1 and CDR2 sequences are DFQATT and SNEGSKA (reference sequence). CDR3 length: 15 amino acids. V gave up 5 bases and J gave up 9 bases; unmatched junction bases: 17. In nucleotides, the CDR3 is TGCAGTGCTTCCCTGGCGGGGGGGGACAACAAAGGGCAGTACTTC. Amino acid sequence: CSASLAGGDNKGQYF.

This clonotype was recorded at least ten times. The chain employs TRBV20-1 and TRBJ2-3; no definite D call. V was trimmed by 1 base and J by 5 bases, leaving 10 bases between them. Per germline, CDR1 DFQATT and CDR2 SNEGSKA (reference sequence). The CDR3 has 13 amino acids. The CDR3 loop reads CSARVPTLDTQYF. CDR3 nucleotides: TGCAGTGCTAGAGTCCCTACGCTAGATACGCAGTATTTT.

This clonotype was detected many times. This sequence joins TRBV28 and TRBJ2-5; D remains ambiguous. V lost 3 bases and J lost 7, with 18 bases in between. The CDR3 runs 15 residues. Germline CDR1 MDHEN, CDR2 SYDVKM. Written as DNA, the CDR3 is TGTGCCAGCAGTTTCAGTGATCGGGCCTATGGGACCCAGTACTTC. This gives the protein CASSFSDRAYGTQYF.

The V call is TRBV19, the J call TRBJ1-5, with a weak D call TRBD1 (5 bases). V lost 4 bases and J lost 2, with 12 bases in between. This CDR3 spans 15 amino acids. The germline CDR1 and CDR2 sequences are LNHDA and SQIVND (reference sequence). CDR3 region: CASSTGGRGNQPQHF. CDR3 bases: TGTGCCAGTAGTACTGGTGGCAGGGGCAATCAGCCCCAGCATTTT.

This clonotype came up many times. The V and J genes are TRBV10-3 and TRBJ1-5; D call uncertain. Trimming shortened V by 2 bases and J by 1 base, and 9 bases separated the two germline ends. CDR1 is ENHRY, CDR2 SYGVKD, per germline. The CDR3 is made up of 15 amino acids. The CDR3 nucleotides read TGTGCCATCAGTGAGCGACATGGGAGCAATCAGCCCCAGCATTTT. Amino acid sequence: CAISERHGSNQPQHF.

This clonotype was observed many times. The J gene is TRBJ1-1, the V gene TRBV20-1; tentative D call: TRBD1 (5 bases). V lost 1 base and J 3 bases, leaving 15 bases between the germline ends. Germline V CDR1 and CDR2: DFQATT, SNEGSKA (reference sequence). The CDR3 covers 15 residues. The CDR3 here is CSARGGTAAYTEAFF. The DNA for the CDR3 is TGCAGTGCTAGAGGGGGGACGGCCGCCTACACTGAAGCTTTCTTT.